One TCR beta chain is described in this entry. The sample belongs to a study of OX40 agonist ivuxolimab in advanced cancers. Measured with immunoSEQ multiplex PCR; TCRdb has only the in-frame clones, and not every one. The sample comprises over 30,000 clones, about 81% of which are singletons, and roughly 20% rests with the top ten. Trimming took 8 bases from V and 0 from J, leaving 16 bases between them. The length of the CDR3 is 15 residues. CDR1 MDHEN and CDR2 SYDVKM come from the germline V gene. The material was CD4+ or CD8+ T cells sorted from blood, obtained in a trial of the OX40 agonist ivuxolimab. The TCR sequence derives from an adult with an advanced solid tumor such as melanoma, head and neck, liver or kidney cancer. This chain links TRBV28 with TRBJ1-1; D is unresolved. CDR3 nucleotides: TGTGCCAGCCGAGAGGAGGGCCGGATGAACACTGAAGCTTTCTTT. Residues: CASREEGRMNTEAFF.